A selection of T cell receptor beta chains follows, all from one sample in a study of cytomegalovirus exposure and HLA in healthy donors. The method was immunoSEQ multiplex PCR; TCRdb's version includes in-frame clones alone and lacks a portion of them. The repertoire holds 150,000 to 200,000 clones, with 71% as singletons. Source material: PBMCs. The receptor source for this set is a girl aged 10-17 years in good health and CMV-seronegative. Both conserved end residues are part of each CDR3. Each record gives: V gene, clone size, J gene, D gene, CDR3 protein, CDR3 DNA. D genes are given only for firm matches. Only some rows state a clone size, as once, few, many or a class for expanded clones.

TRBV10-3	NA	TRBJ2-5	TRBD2	CAISVVGGAQETQYF	TGTGCCATCAGTGTGGTCGGGGGGGCCCAAGAGACCCAGTACTTC
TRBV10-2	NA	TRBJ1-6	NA	CASSETGPNNSPLHF	TGCGCCAGCAGTGAAACAGGGCCCAATAATTCACCCCTCCACTTT
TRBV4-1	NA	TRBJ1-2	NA	CARGGGANYGYTF	TGCGCCAGAGGGGGGGGAGCTAACTATGGCTACACCTTC
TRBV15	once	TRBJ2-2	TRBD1	CATSIDRGGVGELFF	TGTGCCACCAGCATCGACAGGGGAGGTGTCGGGGAGCTGTTTTTT
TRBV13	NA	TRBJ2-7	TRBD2	CASSRSGDGYEQYF	TGTGCCAGCAGCCGTAGCGGGGATGGCTACGAGCAGTACTTC
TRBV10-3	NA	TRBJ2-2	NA	CAISELGGEITGELFF	TGTGCCATCAGTGAGTTGGGGGGAGAGATAACCGGGGAGCTGTTTTTT
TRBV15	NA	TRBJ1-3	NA	CATSRDTSDFSGNTIYF	TGTGCCACCAGCAGAGATACGAGCGACTTCTCTGGAAACACCATATATTTT
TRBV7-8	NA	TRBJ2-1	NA	CASRGSVSGNEQFF	TGTGCCAGCAGGGGGTCAGTTAGCGGCAATGAGCAGTTCTTC
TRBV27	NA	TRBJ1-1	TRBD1	CASSSATGGSTEAFF	TGTGCCAGCAGTTCCGCGACAGGGGGAAGCACTGAAGCTTTCTTT
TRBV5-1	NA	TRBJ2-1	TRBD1	CASSLEGGPHEQFF	TGCGCCAGCAGCTTGGAAGGGGGCCCCCATGAGCAGTTCTTC
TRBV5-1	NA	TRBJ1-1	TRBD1	CASSKQGAANTEAFF	TGCGCCAGCAGCAAACAGGGGGCCGCGAACACTGAAGCTTTCTTT
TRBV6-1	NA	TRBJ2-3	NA	CASSERWQGPDTQYF	TGTGCCAGCAGTGAACGATGGCAGGGCCCAGATACGCAGTATTTT
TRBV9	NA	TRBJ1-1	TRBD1	CASSPQGVMNTEAFF	TGTGCCAGCAGCCCTCAGGGGGTTATGAACACTGAAGCTTTCTTT
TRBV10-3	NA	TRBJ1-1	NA	CAISDQLDSEAFF	TGTGCCATCAGTGACCAGCTGGACTCTGAAGCTTTCTTT
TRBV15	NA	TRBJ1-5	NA	CATSRVTGLQPQHF	TGTGCCACCAGCAGAGTTACAGGGTTGCAGCCCCAGCATTTT
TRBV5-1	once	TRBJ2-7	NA	CASSLQGRYYEQYF	TGCGCCAGCAGCTTGCAGGGAAGATACTACGAGCAGTACTTC
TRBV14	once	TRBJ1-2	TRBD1	CASSQVGGQGRNYGYTF	TGTGCCAGCAGCCAAGTTGGGGGACAGGGGCGTAACTATGGCTACACCTTC
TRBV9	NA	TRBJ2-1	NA	CASSVEVGAAANNEQFF	TGTGCCAGCAGCGTAGAAGTGGGGGCCGCCGCCAACAATGAGCAGTTCTTC
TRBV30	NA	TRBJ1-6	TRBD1	CASGDSENSPLHF	TGTGCCTCCGGGGACAGCGAAAATTCACCCCTCCACTTT
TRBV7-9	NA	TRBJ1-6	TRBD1	CASSFTGTGVISYNSPLHF	TGTGCCAGCAGCTTTACCGGGACAGGGGTTATCTCCTATAATTCACCCCTCCACTTT
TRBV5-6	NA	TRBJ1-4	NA	CASSFQNNEKLFF	TGTGCCAGCAGCTTCCAGAATAATGAAAAACTGTTTTTT
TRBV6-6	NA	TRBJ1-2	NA	CASTEGYYGYTF	TGTGCCAGCACGGAGGGGTACTATGGCTACACCTTC
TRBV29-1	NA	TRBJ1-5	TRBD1	CSVARGDRISNQPQHF	TGCAGCGTTGCGAGGGGGGACAGGATTAGCAATCAGCCCCAGCATTTT
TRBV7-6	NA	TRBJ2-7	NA	CASSPRGLAGSSYEQYF	TGTGCCAGCAGCCCCAGGGGGTTGGCGGGGAGCTCCTACGAGCAGTACTTC
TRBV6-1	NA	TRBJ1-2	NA	CASSEGATNYGYTF	TGTGCCAGCAGTGAGGGAGCAACTAACTATGGCTACACCTTC
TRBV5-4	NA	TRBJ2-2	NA	CASNQEGAGPNIGELFF	TGTGCCAGCAACCAGGAGGGTGCGGGGCCGAACATCGGGGAGCTGTTTTTT
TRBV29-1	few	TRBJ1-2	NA	CSVGGDGSANYGYTF	TGCAGCGTCGGGGGTGACGGATCTGCTAACTATGGCTACACCTTC
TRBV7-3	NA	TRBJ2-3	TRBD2	CASSYSGGGTDTQYF	TGTGCCAGCAGCTATAGCGGGGGGGGCACAGATACGCAGTATTTT
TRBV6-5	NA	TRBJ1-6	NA	CASRLTGIGNSPLHF	TGTGCCAGCAGACTTACAGGGATAGGTAATTCACCCCTCCACTTT
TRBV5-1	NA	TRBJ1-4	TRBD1	CASSGGTGEKLFF	TGCGCCAGCAGCGGGGGGACAGGGGAAAAACTGTTTTTT
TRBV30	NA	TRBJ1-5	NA	CAWREREDNQPQHF	TGTGCCTGGAGGGAAAGGGAGGACAATCAGCCCCAGCATTTT
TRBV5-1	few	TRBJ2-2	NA	CASSLDVTSSSGELFF	TGCGCCAGCAGCTTGGACGTGACTAGTTCCTCCGGGGAGCTGTTTTTT
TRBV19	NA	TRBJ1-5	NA	CASSINQVSNQPQHF	TGTGCCAGTAGTATTAACCAGGTTAGCAATCAGCCCCAGCATTTT
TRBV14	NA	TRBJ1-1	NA	CASSQPRASWVQSTMNTEAFF	TGTGCCAGCAGCCAACCTCGTGCGTCGTGGGTACAGAGCACCATGAACACTGAAGCTTTCTTT
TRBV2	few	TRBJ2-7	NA	CAIFSLGRTYEQYF	TGTGCCATTTTCTCCCTGGGGCGGACCTACGAGCAGTACTTC
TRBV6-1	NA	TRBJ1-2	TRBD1	CANRQRDRVSGYTF	TGTGCCAACCGACAGCGGGACAGGGTGTCTGGCTACACCTTC
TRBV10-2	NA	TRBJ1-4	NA	CASSDAQGLREKLFF	TGCGCCAGCAGTGATGCTCAGGGGCTGAGGGAAAAACTGTTTTTT
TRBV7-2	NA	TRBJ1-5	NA	CASSLVSGDSNQPQHF	TGTGCCAGCAGCTTAGTTTCCGGGGATAGCAATCAGCCCCAGCATTTT
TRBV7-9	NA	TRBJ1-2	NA	CASSRQNGYGYTF	TGTGCCAGCAGCCGCCAGAATGGCTATGGCTACACCTTC
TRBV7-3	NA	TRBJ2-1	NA	CASSSQGDTEQFF	TGTGCCAGCAGCTCACAGGGAGACACTGAGCAGTTCTTC
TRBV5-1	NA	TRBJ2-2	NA	CASSPLGEAGELFF	TGCGCCAGCAGCCCACTGGGTGAGGCCGGGGAGCTGTTTTTT
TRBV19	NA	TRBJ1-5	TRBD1	CASSIAEGDRDYSNQPQHF	TGTGCCAGTAGTATAGCTGAAGGTGACAGGGATTATAGCAATCAGCCCCAGCATTTT
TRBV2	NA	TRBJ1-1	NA	CARGVNTEAFF	TGTGCCAGAGGGGTGAACACTGAAGCTTTCTTT
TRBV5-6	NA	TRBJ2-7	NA	CASSSGTPLYEQYF	TGTGCCAGCAGCTCAGGGACTCCCTTGTACGAGCAGTACTTC
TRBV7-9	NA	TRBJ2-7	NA	CASSQHGYEQYF	TGTGCCAGCAGTCAACACGGGTACGAGCAGTACTTC
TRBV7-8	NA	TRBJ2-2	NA	CASSLAAGELFF	TGTGCCAGCAGCTTAGCCGCCGGGGAGCTGTTTTTT
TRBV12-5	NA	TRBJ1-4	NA	CASGTPRGGAKKLFF	TGTGCTAGTGGAACCCCCCGGGGGGGGGCCAAAAAACTGTTTTTT
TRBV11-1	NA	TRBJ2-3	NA	CASSHGTPPGAQYF	TGTGCCAGCAGCCACGGGACTCCGCCCGGTGCGCAGTATTTT
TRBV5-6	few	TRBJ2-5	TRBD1	CASSGQGYGETQYF	TGTGCCAGCAGCGGACAGGGCTATGGGGAGACCCAGTACTTC
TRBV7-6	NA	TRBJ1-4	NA	CASSQFNEKLFF	TGTGCCAGCAGCCAGTTTAATGAAAAACTGTTTTTT
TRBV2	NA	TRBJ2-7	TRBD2	CASSDALLAGPYEQYF	TGTGCCAGCAGTGACGCCTTACTAGCGGGTCCGTACGAGCAGTACTTC
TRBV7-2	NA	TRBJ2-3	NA	CASSLGTPGTDTQYF	TGTGCCAGCAGCTTAGGCACCCCAGGCACAGATACGCAGTATTTT
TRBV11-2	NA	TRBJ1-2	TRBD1	CASSSTRVTGGANYGYTF	TGTGCCAGCAGCTCGACTCGGGTTACAGGGGGAGCTAACTATGGCTACACCTTC
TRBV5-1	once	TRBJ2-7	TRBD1	CASSAGTGGSEQYF	TGCGCCAGCAGCGCTGGGACAGGGGGCTCCGAGCAGTACTTC
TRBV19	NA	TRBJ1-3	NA	CASSRGVDTGNTIYF	TGTGCCAGTAGCCGCGGGGTGGATACTGGAAACACCATATATTTT
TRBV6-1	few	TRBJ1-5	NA	CASSTDGATQHF	TGTGCCAGCAGTACGGATGGGGCGACCCAGCATTTT
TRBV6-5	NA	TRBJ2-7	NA	CASSLTYSSYEQYF	TGTGCCAGCAGTTTGACTTATAGCTCCTACGAGCAGTACTTC
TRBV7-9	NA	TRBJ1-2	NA	CASSPRDYGYTF	TGTGCCAGCAGCCCGAGGGATTATGGCTACACCTTC
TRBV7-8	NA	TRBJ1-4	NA	CASSPFFAAATNEKLFF	TGTGCCAGCAGCCCCTTTTTTGCGGCAGCAACTAATGAAAAACTGTTTTTT
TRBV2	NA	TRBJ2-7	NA	CASSGQAYEQYF	TGTGCCAGCAGTGGGCAGGCCTACGAGCAGTACTTC